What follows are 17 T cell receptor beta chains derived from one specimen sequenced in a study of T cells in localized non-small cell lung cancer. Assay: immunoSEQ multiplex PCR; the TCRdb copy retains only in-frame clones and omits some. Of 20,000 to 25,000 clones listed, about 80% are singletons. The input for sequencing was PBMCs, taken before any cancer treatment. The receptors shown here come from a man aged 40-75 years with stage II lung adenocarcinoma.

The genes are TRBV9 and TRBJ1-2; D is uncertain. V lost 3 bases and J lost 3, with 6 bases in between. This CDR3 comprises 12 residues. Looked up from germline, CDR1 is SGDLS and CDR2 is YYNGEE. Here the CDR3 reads CASSEGYYGYTF. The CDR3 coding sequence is TGTGCCAGCAGCGAAGGGTACTATGGCTACACCTTC.

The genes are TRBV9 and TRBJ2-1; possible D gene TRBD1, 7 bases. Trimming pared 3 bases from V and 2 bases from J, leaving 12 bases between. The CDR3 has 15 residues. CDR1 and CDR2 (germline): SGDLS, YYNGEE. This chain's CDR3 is CASSGAGGPYNEQFF. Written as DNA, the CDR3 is TGTGCCAGCAGCGGTGCAGGGGGGCCCTACAATGAGCAGTTCTTC.

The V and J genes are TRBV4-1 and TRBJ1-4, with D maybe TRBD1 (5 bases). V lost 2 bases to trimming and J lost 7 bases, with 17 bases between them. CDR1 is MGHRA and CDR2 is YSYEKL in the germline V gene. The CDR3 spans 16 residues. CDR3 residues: CASSQLEDSVGEKLFF. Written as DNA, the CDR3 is TGCGCCAGCAGCCAATTGGAAGACAGCGTAGGTGAAAAACTGTTTTTT.

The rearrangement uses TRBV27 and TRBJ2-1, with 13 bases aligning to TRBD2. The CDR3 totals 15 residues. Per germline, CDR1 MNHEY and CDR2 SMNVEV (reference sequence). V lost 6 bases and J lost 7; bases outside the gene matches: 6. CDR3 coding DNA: TGTGCCAGCAGACTCGGGACTAGCGGGACAAATGAGCAGTTCTTC. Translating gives CASRLGTSGTNEQFF.

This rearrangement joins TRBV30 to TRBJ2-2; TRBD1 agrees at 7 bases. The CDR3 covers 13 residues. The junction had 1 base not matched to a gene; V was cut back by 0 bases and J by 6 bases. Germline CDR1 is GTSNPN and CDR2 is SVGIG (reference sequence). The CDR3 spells CAWSVTGAGELFF. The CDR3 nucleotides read TGTGCCTGGAGTGTTACAGGGGCCGGGGAGCTGTTTTTT.

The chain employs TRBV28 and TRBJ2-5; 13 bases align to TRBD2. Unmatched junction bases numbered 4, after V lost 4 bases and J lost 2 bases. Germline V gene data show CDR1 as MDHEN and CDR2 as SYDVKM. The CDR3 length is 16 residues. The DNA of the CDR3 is TGTGCCAGCAGTTCCCGACTAGCGGGGGGTCAAGAGACCCAGTACTTC. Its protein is CASSSRLAGGQETQYF. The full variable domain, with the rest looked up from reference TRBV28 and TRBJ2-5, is DVKVTQSSRYLVKRTGEKVFLECVQDMDHENMFWYRQDPGLGLRLIYFSYDVKMKEKGDIPEGYSVSREKKERFSLILESASTNQTSMYLCASSSRLAGGQETQYFGPGTRLLVL.

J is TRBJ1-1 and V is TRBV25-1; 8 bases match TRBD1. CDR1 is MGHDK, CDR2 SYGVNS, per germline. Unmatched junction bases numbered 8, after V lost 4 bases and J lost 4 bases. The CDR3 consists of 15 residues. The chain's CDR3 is CASSVQGAMITEAFF. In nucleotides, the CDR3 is TGTGCCAGCAGTGTTCAGGGGGCGATGATCACTGAAGCTTTCTTT.

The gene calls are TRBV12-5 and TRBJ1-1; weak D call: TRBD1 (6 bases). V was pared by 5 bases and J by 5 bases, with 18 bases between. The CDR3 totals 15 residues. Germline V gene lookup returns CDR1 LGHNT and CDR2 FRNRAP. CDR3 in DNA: TGTGCTAGTGGTCCCGGGGGGCAGGGGTCGACTGAAGCTTTCTTT. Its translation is CASGPGGQGSTEAFF.

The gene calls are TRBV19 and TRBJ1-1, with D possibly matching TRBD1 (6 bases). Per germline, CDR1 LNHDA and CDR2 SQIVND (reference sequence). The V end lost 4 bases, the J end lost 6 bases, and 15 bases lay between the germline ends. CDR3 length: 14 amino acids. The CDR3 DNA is TGTGCCAGTAGTACCCGTAACAGGGACGCTGAAGCTTTCTTT. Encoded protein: CASSTRNRDAEAFF.

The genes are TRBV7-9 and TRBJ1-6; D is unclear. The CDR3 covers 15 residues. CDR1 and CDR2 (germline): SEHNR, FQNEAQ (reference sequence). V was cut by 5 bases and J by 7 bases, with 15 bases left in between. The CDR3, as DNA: TGTGCCAGCAGCCATGGACGGTTAGGGAATTCACCCCTCCACTTT. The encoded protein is CASSHGRLGNSPLHF.

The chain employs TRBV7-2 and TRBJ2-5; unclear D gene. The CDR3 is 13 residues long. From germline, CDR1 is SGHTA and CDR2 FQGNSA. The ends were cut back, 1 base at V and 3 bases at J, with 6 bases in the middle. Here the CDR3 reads CASSLERKETQYF. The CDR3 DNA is TGTGCCAGCAGCTTAGAAAGAAAAGAGACCCAGTACTTC.

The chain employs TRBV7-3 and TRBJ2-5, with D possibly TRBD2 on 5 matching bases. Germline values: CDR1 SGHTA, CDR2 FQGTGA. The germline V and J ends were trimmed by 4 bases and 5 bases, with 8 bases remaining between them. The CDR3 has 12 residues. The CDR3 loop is CASSSDSETQYF. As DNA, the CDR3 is TGTGCCAGCAGCTCGGACTCGGAGACCCAGTACTTC. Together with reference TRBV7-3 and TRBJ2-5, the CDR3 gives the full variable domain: GAGVSQTPSNKVTEKGKYVELRCDPISGHTALYWYRQSLGQGPEFLIYFQGTGAADDSGLPNDRFFAVRPEGSVSTLKIQRTERGDSAVYLCASSSDSETQYFGPGTRLLVL.

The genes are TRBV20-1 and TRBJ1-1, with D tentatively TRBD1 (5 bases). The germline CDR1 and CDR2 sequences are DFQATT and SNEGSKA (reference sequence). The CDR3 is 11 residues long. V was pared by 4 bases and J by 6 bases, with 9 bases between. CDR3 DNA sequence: TGCAGTGCTAAAACGGGGGCTGAAGCTTTCTTT. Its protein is CSAKTGAEAFF.

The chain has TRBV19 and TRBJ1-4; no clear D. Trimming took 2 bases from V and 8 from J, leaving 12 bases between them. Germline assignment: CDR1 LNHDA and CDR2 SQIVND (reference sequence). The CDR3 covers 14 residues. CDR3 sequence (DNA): TGTGCCAGTAGTATACAAGGTCTGGGGGAAAAACTGTTTTTT. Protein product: CASSIQGLGEKLFF.

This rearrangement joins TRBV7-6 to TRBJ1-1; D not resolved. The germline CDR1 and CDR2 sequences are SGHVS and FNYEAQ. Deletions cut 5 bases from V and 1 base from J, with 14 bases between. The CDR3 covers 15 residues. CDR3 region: CASSPPGPQNTEAFF. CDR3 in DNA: TGTGCCAGCAGCCCCCCCGGCCCCCAGAACACTGAAGCTTTCTTT.

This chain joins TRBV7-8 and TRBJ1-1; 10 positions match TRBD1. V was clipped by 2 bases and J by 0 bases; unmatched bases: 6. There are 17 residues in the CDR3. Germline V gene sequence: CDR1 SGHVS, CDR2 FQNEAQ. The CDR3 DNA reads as TGTGCCAGCAGCTTATCCGGGACAGGGGCGTTGAACACTGAAGCTTTCTTT. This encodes CASSLSGTGALNTEAFF.

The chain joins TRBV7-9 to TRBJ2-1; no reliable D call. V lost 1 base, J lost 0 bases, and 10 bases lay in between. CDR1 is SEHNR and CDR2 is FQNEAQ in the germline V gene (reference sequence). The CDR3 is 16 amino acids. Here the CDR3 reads CASSLVRSSSYNEQFF. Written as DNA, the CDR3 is TGTGCCAGCAGCTTAGTTAGGAGCAGCTCCTACAATGAGCAGTTCTTC. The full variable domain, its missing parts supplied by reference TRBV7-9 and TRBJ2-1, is DTGVSQNPRHKITKRGQNVTFRCDPISEHNRLYWYRQTLGQGPEFLTYFQNEAQLEKSRLLSDRFSAERPKGSFSTLEIQRTEQGDSAMYLCASSLVRSSSYNEQFFGPGTRLTVL.